The TCR beta chain described here comes from a study of T-cell reconstitution after alpha-beta-depleted transplantation in children. General study findings and limits: It was newly produced T cells that mostly accounted for T-cell counts and diversity one year after transplant.

Concerning this clonotype itself: Its antigen is not known.

The germline V gene encodes CDR1 SQVTM and CDR2 ANQGSEA. The CDR3 loop spans 14 amino acids. V lost 2 bases and J lost 4, with 13 bases in between. The authors prepared the TCRbeta library with unique molecular identifiers. TCRdb redid the calling of the PCR reads with MiXCR, one entry per CDR3 protein. There are 500,000 to 650,000 distinct CDR3 sequences in the sample; over 10% occur only once, and approximately 2.1% lies in the top ten. The TCR was taken from a male patient under 18 who had a stem cell transplant for acute myeloid leukemia, so the T cells may come from the graft donor. The rearrangement uses TRBV29-1 and TRBJ2-3, with D perhaps TRBD2 (5 bases). Sequences were derived from PBMCs, mostly from graft donor cells, sampled 360 days after TCRalphabeta/CD19-depleted stem cell transplant. The CDR3 loop reads CSVEPGRVPDTQYF. CDR3 nucleotide sequence: TGCAGCGTTGAACCTGGGCGGGTTCCAGATACGCAGTATTTT.